This TCR beta chain was sequenced during a study of human T cells and chemical hapten exposure. Time point denoted: patch test 2, 6 weeks after DPC sensitization. As for treatment: therapeutic diphenylcyclopropenone sensitization with weekly scalp DPC. The CDR3 has 14 amino acids. Germline V lookup: CDR1 LNHDA, CDR2 SQIVND (reference sequence). Deletions cut 7 bases from V and 0 bases from J, with 12 bases between. The table lists this clonotype with a few counts. The library labeled individual cDNA molecules by adding unique molecular identifiers to them. TCRdb independently ran MiXCR on the RACE reads; one entry per CDR3 protein. The sample consists of nearly 85,000 distinct CDR3 sequences, around a tenth of them appearing once.

This receptor was taken from a man between 18 and 35 years old with alopecia areata. Some clones in this sample may be carry-over from other donors' samples. The gene calls are TRBV19 and TRBJ1-2; D not certain. The sequenced sample was whole blood, obtained in connection with sensitization to the hapten diphenylcyclopropenone (DPC). The CDR3: CASTMREANYGYTF. Here the CDR3 DNA reads TGTGCCAGTACTATGAGGGAAGCTAACTATGGCTACACCTTC.